The 17 T cell receptor beta chains presented below share a single source sample, sequenced in a study of blood T cell repertoires in COVID-19. Generated by immunoSEQ multiplex PCR, the TCRdb table keeps only in-frame clones and is missing some. The sample contains about 52,000 clones, about 82% of which appear only once. Sequenced input: peripheral blood. These receptor sequences come from a woman aged 80 or older with acute or convalescent COVID-19.

The table lists this clone with a count of one. The chain recombines TRBV5-1 with TRBJ1-2; D gene unclear. Trimming took off 2 bases at V and 0 bases at J, with 8 bases between the two ends. CDR1 and CDR2 from the germline V gene are SGHRS and YFSETQ. The length of the CDR3 is 14 residues. Here the CDR3 reads CASSLYGANYGYTF. CDR3 in DNA: TGCGCCAGCAGCTTATACGGGGCTAACTATGGCTACACCTTC.

This chain links TRBV6-5 with TRBJ2-5, with D perhaps TRBD2 (6 bases). Germline lookup yields CDR1 MNHEY and CDR2 SVGAGI. This CDR3 spans 14 amino acids. Between the trimmed V and J ends, which lost 1 base and 2 bases, there was a span of 8 bases. DNA of the CDR3: TGTGCCAGCAGTTACTGGGCGGGACAAGAGACCCAGTACTTC. Residues: CASSYWAGQETQYF.

J is TRBJ2-1 and V is TRBV5-1; 9 bases match TRBD1. CDR3 size: 16 residues. Germline V CDR1 and CDR2: SGHRS, YFSETQ. The V segment lost 3 bases and the J segment 4 bases; nucleotides outside the gene matches: 8. CDR3 residues: CASSSQGTGPYNEQFF. The CDR3 nucleotides are TGCGCCAGCAGCTCTCAGGGGACAGGGCCTTACAATGAGCAGTTCTTC. Together with reference TRBV5-1 and TRBJ2-1, the CDR3 gives the full variable domain: KAGVTQTPRYLIKTRGQQVTLSCSPISGHRSVSWYQQTPGQGLQFLFEYFSETQRNKGNFPGRFSGRQFSNSRSEMNVSTLELGDSALYLCASSSQGTGPYNEQFFGPGTRLTVL.

The chain employs TRBV30 and TRBJ2-1; D may be TRBD1 (5 bases). The CDR3 has 13 residues. V was pared by 5 bases and J by 2 bases, with 10 bases between. Germline V gene data show CDR1 as GTSNPN and CDR2 as SVGIG (reference sequence). CDR3 region: CAWSRGPYNEQFF. Written as DNA, the CDR3 is TGTGCCTGGTCTAGGGGTCCCTACAATGAGCAGTTCTTC.

The J gene is TRBJ2-7, the V gene TRBV12-3 or TRBV12-4, with no clear D. This CDR3 region has 12 residues. The V and J ends lost 9 bases and 5 bases respectively, with 14 bases between them. DNA for the CDR3: TGTGCCAGAATGACATCCTCGGACGAGCAGTACGTC. It is translated as CARMTSSDEQYV.

The gene calls are TRBV7-2 and TRBJ1-6, with D uncertain. Germline CDR1 reads SGHTA; CDR2 reads FQGNSA. The CDR3 spans 13 residues. V was shortened by 2 bases and J by 5 bases, with 4 bases between the two germline ends. The chain's CDR3 is CASSLFDNSPLHF. CDR3 in DNA: TGTGCCAGCAGCTTATTCGATAATTCACCCCTCCACTTT. The whole variable domain, remainder taken from reference TRBV7-2 and TRBJ1-6, is GAGVSQSPSNKVTEKGKDVELRCDPISGHTALYWYRQSLGQGLEFLIYFQGNSAPDKSGLPSDRFSAERTGGSVSTLTIQRTQQEDSAVYLCASSLFDNSPLHFGNGTRLTVT.

The J gene is TRBJ1-2, the V gene TRBV21-1. TRBV21-1 is a listed pseudogene. This CDR3 contains 12 residues. The CDR3: CASSRPRRDGAF. CDR3 DNA sequence: TGTGCCAGCAGCAGACCCCGGCGGGACGGTGCCTTC.

J is TRBJ2-1 and V is TRBV29-1, with 10 bases matching TRBD2. Germline V lookup: CDR1 SQVTM, CDR2 ANQGSEA. J gave up 10 bases and V 7 bases, and 10 bases lay outside the gene matches. The CDR3 is 13 amino acids. CDR3 bases: TGCAGCGGTACTAGCGGGACCGGGGGGGAGCAGTTCTTC. Protein product: CSGTSGTGGEQFF.

Details on this clone: At one end the junction does not follow the germline gene, possibly because of a read error. The chain links TRBV7-7 to TRBJ2-1; 11 bases match TRBD2. Germline V CDR1 and CDR2: SSHAT, FNYEAQ (reference sequence). There are 15 residues in the CDR3. CDR3 sequence: CASSLTSGVLNEQFF. CDR3 sequence (DNA): TGTGCTAGCAGCCTGACTAGCGGGGTTTTGAATGAGCAGTTCTTC.

This clone showed up just a few times. V gene TRBV5-1 combines with J gene TRBJ1-6; possible D gene TRBD1, 6 bases. The ends were cut back, 7 bases at V and 7 bases at J, with 15 bases in the middle. CDR1 is SGHRS, CDR2 YFSETQ, per germline. This CDR3 has 14 amino acids. The DNA of the CDR3 is TGCGCCAGCCAAGAGGACAGCCGCAATTCACCCCTCCACTTT. As protein: CASQEDSRNSPLHF.

The chain's CDR3 is CASSSRQGQNTEAFF. The DNA for the CDR3 is TGTGCCAGCAGTTCCCGGCAGGGGCAGAACACTGAAGCTTTCTTT. V and J are TRBV6-5 and TRBJ1-1; TRBD1 might be the D (6 bases). From germline, CDR1 is MNHEY and CDR2 SVGAGI. The CDR3 covers 15 residues. Trimming removed 4 bases from V and 1 base from J, with 13 bases in between.

The chain has TRBV5-6 and TRBJ2-5, with unresolved D. CDR1 and CDR2 (germline): SGHDT, YYEEEE. This CDR3 is 15 amino acids long. Trimming removed 4 bases from V and 7 bases from J, with 20 bases in between. CDR3 sequence reads: CASSPGDRNLGTQYF. The CDR3 DNA reads as TGTGCCAGCAGCCCTGGAGACCGAAACCTGGGGACCCAGTACTTC.

The chain uses TRBV10-3 and TRBJ1-1, with a tentative D call TRBD1 (5 bases). Germline V gene lookup returns CDR1 ENHRY and CDR2 SYGVKD. Trimming left V 0 bases short and J 8 bases short, with 19 bases between. The CDR3 consists of 16 residues. The CDR3 loop reads CAISESLRDGVGEAFF. CDR3 sequence (DNA): TGTGCCATCAGTGAGTCATTGCGGGACGGCGTCGGAGAAGCTTTCTTT.

This clone was recorded a few times. This chain uses TRBV2 with TRBJ1-5; tentatively, D is TRBD1 (5 bases). This CDR3 has 14 residues. Germline assignment: CDR1 SNHLY and CDR2 FYNNEI. The V end lost 7 bases, the J end lost 0 bases, and 10 bases lay between the germline ends. For the CDR3, the DNA is TGTGCCAGCAATGCGGGACGTAGCAATCAGCCCCAGCATTTT. Encoded protein: CASNAGRSNQPQHF.

This chain connects TRBV5-4 to TRBJ2-7; maybe TRBD1 (5 bases). Trimming cost V 3 bases and J 5 bases, with 12 bases left between them. The CDR3 runs to 13 residues. Germline V gene sequence: CDR1 SGHNT, CDR2 YYREEE (reference sequence). CDR3 loop: CASSYTQGHEQYF. The CDR3 DNA reads as TGTGCCAGCAGCTATACCCAGGGCCACGAGCAGTACTTC.

V and J are TRBV28 and TRBJ1-5; D is unresolved. This CDR3 contains 14 residues. Germline lookup yields CDR1 MDHEN and CDR2 SYDVKM. Between the trimmed V and J ends, which lost 6 bases and 7 bases, there was a span of 16 bases. In nucleotides, the CDR3 is TGTGCCAGCAGCCCCCCCGGGGTCGAGCAGCCCCAGCATTTT. Encoded protein: CASSPPGVEQPQHF. The entire variable domain, with the rest obtained from reference TRBV28 and TRBJ1-5, is as follows: DVKVTQSSRYLVKRTGEKVFLECVQDMDHENMFWYRQDPGLGLRLIYFSYDVKMKEKGDIPEGYSVSREKKERFSLILESASTNQTSMYLCASSPPGVEQPQHFGDGTRLSIL.

The chain recombines TRBV5-1 with TRBJ2-5, with a tentative D call TRBD1 (6 bases). Trimming removed 4 bases from V and 2 bases from J, with 12 bases in between. The CDR3 extends over 14 amino acids. Germline V CDR1 and CDR2: SGHRS, YFSETQ. The CDR3 DNA follows: TGCGCCAGCAGCGCGGACAGTAAACAAGAGACCCAGTACTTC. Protein sequence: CASSADSKQETQYF.